The 28 T cell receptor beta chains reported below all come from one sample, sequenced in a study of blood T cell repertoires in COVID-19. The protocol was immunoSEQ multiplex PCR, while the TCRdb copy is restricted to in-frame clones and leaves out a portion. The table shows about 400,000 clones, with over 75% occurring only once. The material sequenced was PBMCs or T cells enriched from blood (not recorded which). Every receptor here comes from a middle-aged man in a cohort exposed to, infected with or recovered from COVID-19 (not recorded which).

V is TRBV15 and J is TRBJ2-3; 10 nucleotides line up with TRBD1. Trimming took 4 bases from V and 3 from J; bases not matched to a gene: 10. CDR3 length equals 17 residues. Germline CDR1 reads LNHNV; CDR2 reads YYDKDF (reference sequence). CDR3 residues: CATSKGDGTGATDTQYF. The DNA of the CDR3 is TGTGCCACCAGCAAGGGGGATGGGACAGGGGCGACAGATACGCAGTATTTT.

The chain carries TRBV7-6 and TRBJ2-3; D not resolved. The length of the CDR3 is 13 residues. The V and J ends lost 1 base and 3 bases respectively, with 5 bases between them. Germline V gene sequence: CDR1 SGHVS, CDR2 FNYEAQ. The CDR3 DNA follows: TGTGCCAGCAGCTTAGGTCGGACAGATACGCAGTATTTT. Residues: CASSLGRTDTQYF.

The chain has TRBV28 and TRBJ1-4; D remains ambiguous. Trimming took off 1 base at V and 3 bases at J, with 9 bases between the two ends. The CDR3 runs 15 residues. Germline CDR1 and CDR2: MDHEN and SYDVKM. CDR3 loop: CASSLSTRANEKLFF. The CDR3 DNA sequence: TGTGCCAGCAGTTTATCGACAAGAGCTAATGAAAAACTGTTTTTT.

This chain links TRBV11-2 with TRBJ2-1; TRBD2 is a possible D gene (5 bases). Germline loops: CDR1 SGHAT, CDR2 FQNNGV. The CDR3 runs to 12 residues. Trimming left V 8 bases short and J 7 bases short, with 12 bases between. Written as DNA, the CDR3 is TGTGCCAGCGGCCAACGGGGAAATGAGCAGTTCTTC. Protein: CASGQRGNEQFF. Filled out from reference TRBV11-2 and TRBJ2-1, the complete variable domain reads EAGVAQSPRYKIIEKRQSVAFWCNPISGHATLYWYQQILGQGPKLLIQFQNNGVVDDSQLPKDRFSAERLKGVDSTLKIQPAKLEDSAVYLCASGQRGNEQFFGPGTRLTVL.

This chain links TRBV7-2 with TRBJ2-1; 8 bases fit TRBD1. This CDR3 contains 15 residues. Germline V lookup: CDR1 SGHTA, CDR2 FQGNSA. V lost 5 bases to trimming and J lost 6 bases; unmatched junction nucleotides: 9. The CDR3 coding sequence is TGTGCCAGCAGCCTTCCTCGCGACAGGGGCAATGAGCAGTTCTTC. Encoded protein: CASSLPRDRGNEQFF.

The V and J genes are TRBV11-2 and TRBJ2-1; 9 bases are a match to TRBD1. CDR1 is SGHAT and CDR2 is FQNNGV in the germline V gene. The CDR3 covers 15 residues. Unmatched junction bases numbered 10, after V lost 5 bases and J lost 8 bases. In DNA form, the CDR3 reads TGTGCCAGCAGCATGACAGGGGGTGAGGTCGATGAGCAGTTCTTC. Its protein is CASSMTGGEVDEQFF.

J is TRBJ1-6 and V is TRBV6-5; a possible D gene is TRBD1 (5 bases). Germline V gives CDR1 MNHEY, CDR2 SVGAGI. The CDR3 is 15 amino acids. Trimming stripped 4 bases from V and 3 bases from J, with 10 bases between. The chain's CDR3 is CASSSREIYNSPLHF. In DNA form, the CDR3 reads TGTGCCAGCAGTTCCAGGGAAATCTATAATTCACCCCTCCACTTT.

The chain carries TRBV30 and TRBJ1-1; possible D gene TRBD1, 5 bases. This CDR3 spans 14 amino acids. Germline V gives CDR1 GTSNPN, CDR2 SVGIG (reference sequence). V lost 7 bases, J lost 4 bases, and 19 bases lay in between. Here the CDR3 DNA reads TGTGCCTCTCATTACGCGGGGGGAGCCACTGAAGCTTTCTTT. It yields the protein CASHYAGGATEAFF.

This chain uses TRBV19 with TRBJ1-2; possibly TRBD1 for D (5 bases). The CDR3 sequence is 13 residues long. Germline CDR1 LNHDA, CDR2 SQIVND (reference sequence). V dropped 6 bases and J dropped 0 bases, with 8 bases sitting between them. As DNA, the CDR3 is TGTGCCAGTAGACCAGGGCCTAACTATGGCTACACCTTC. This encodes CASRPGPNYGYTF. The variable domain in full, completed from reference TRBV19 and TRBJ1-2, reads DGGITQSPKYLFRKEGQNVTLSCEQNLNHDAMYWYRQDPGQGLRLIYYSQIVNDFQKGDIAEGYSVSREKKESFPLTVTSAQKNPTAFYLCASRPGPNYGYTFGSGTRLTVV.

This chain joins TRBV27 and TRBJ2-3, with TRBD2 matching over 11 bases. Germline CDR1 reads MNHEY; CDR2 reads SMNVEV (reference sequence). V trimming: 4 bases; J trimming: 2 bases; junction bases outside the gene matches: 5. The CDR3 totals 16 residues. Written as DNA, the CDR3 is TGTGCCAGCAGTTGGGGGACTAGCGGAAACACAGATACGCAGTATTTT. Encoded protein: CASSWGTSGNTDTQYF.

V is TRBV5-4 and J is TRBJ2-2; 9 bases map to TRBD2. This CDR3 has 17 amino acids. V lost 4 bases, J lost 0 bases, and 7 bases stayed unmatched. Per germline, CDR1 SGHNT and CDR2 YYREEE (reference sequence). The CDR3 region is CASSQKTSGANTGELFF. The CDR3 DNA reads TGTGCCAGCAGCCAAAAGACTAGCGGTGCGAACACCGGGGAGCTGTTTTTT.

As regards this clone: Other DNA sequences of this sample code for an identical CDR3. V usage is TRBV5-1 and J usage is TRBJ2-1, with 14 bases that match TRBD2. This CDR3 is 15 amino acids long. V gave up 4 bases and J gave up 7 bases; unmatched junction bases: 4. The germline V gene has CDR1 SGHRS and CDR2 YFSETQ. The CDR3 region has the DNA TGCGCCAGCAGCCTGGGACTAGCGGGAGTAAATGAGCAGTTCTTC. It is translated as CASSLGLAGVNEQFF.

The gene calls are TRBV18 and TRBJ1-3; D remains unclear. V lost 0 bases to trimming and J lost 3 bases, with 9 bases between them. The CDR3 spans 15 residues. The germline V gene encodes CDR1 KGHSH and CDR2 LQKENI. The CDR3 DNA reads as TGTGCCAGCTCACCACCGTCCGGGAGTGGAAACACCATATATTTT. Protein sequence: CASSPPSGSGNTIYF.

In regard to this clone: At one end, the junction sequence differs from germline, possibly due to a read error. The gene calls are TRBV19 and TRBJ1-6; no clear D. The CDR3 is 13 amino acids. CDR1 and CDR2 (germline): LNHDA, SQIVND (reference sequence). The CDR3 region is CVSSIRFDSPLHF. In DNA form, the CDR3 reads TGTGTCAGTAGTATCCGGTTTGATTCACCCCTCCACTTT.

This chain connects TRBV7-3 to TRBJ1-4; 9 bases fit TRBD1. J lost 7 bases, V lost 5 bases, and 2 bases had no gene match. The germline gives CDR1 SGHTA, CDR2 FQGTGA. The CDR3 runs to 13 residues. CDR3 nucleotides: TGTGCCAGCAGCATGGGACAGGGTGAAAAACTGTTTTTT. The encoded protein is CASSMGQGEKLFF.

The chain has TRBV13 and TRBJ2-7, with 7 nucleotides matching TRBD1. This CDR3 is built from 16 residues. The junction had 11 bases not matched to a gene; V was cut back by 4 bases and J by 2 bases. Germline CDR1 PRHDT, CDR2 FYEKMQ (reference sequence). CDR3 sequence: CASSSLQGRFTYEQYF. For the CDR3, the DNA is TGTGCCAGCAGCTCCTTACAGGGGCGATTCACCTACGAGCAGTACTTC.

This clone appeared a few times. V gene TRBV19 combines with J gene TRBJ2-3; D ambiguous. The CDR3 is made up of 14 amino acids. CDR1 LNHDA and CDR2 SQIVND come from the germline V gene (reference sequence). Trimming took off 3 bases at V and 2 bases at J, with 9 bases between the two ends. DNA of the CDR3: TGTGCCAGTAGTATGGGCTGGATCACAGATACGCAGTATTTT. Its protein product is CASSMGWITDTQYF.

This clone showed up just once. CDR3 amino acids: CASSGISGHSSYNSPLHF. DNA of the CDR3: TGTGCCAGCAGTGGAATATCAGGGCATAGCTCCTATAATTCACCCCTCCACTTT. The chain is built from TRBV6-1 and TRBJ1-6, with D possibly TRBD1 on 5 matching bases. Trimming removed 4 bases from V and 0 bases from J, with 16 bases in between. The length of the CDR3 is 18 residues. Looked up from germline, CDR1 is MNHNS and CDR2 is SASEGT.

This chain's CDR3 is CASSLGSGRSGEQFF. CDR3 DNA sequence: TGTGCCAGCTCACTAGGTAGCGGGAGGTCCGGTGAGCAGTTCTTC. The chain recombines TRBV18 with TRBJ2-1, with 10 bases matching TRBD2. The CDR3 consists of 15 residues. V dropped 4 bases and J dropped 9; count of bases not matched to a gene: 9. The germline V gene encodes CDR1 KGHSH and CDR2 LQKENI.

CDR3 loop: CATRSGRVPVEQYF. The CDR3 bases are TGTGCCACGAGGAGCGGGAGAGTTCCAGTCGAGCAGTACTTC. The chain links TRBV10-3 to TRBJ2-7; TRBD2 matches 8 bases. Germline assignment: CDR1 ENHRY and CDR2 SYGVKD. The trim removed 10 bases at V and 6 bases at J, leaving 14 bases unmatched. The CDR3 has 14 amino acids.

This chain connects TRBV27 to TRBJ2-7; 8 bases are shared with TRBD2. Trimming took 5 bases from V and 0 from J; bases not matched to a gene: 12. The CDR3 extends over 17 amino acids. The germline gives CDR1 MNHEY, CDR2 SMNVEV (reference sequence). The CDR3 protein is CASSPLPTSVSSYEQYF. CDR3 nucleotides: TGTGCCAGCAGTCCCCTCCCGACTAGCGTGAGCTCCTACGAGCAGTACTTC.

The chain links TRBV11-2 to TRBJ1-2, with D possibly matching TRBD1 (5 bases). In germline, CDR1 is SGHAT, CDR2 FQNNGV. Deletions cut 0 bases from V and 11 bases from J, with 13 bases between. The CDR3 extends over 13 amino acids. Here the CDR3 reads CASSLDSGRTYTF. DNA of the CDR3: TGTGCCAGCAGCTTAGATTCTGGGAGGACATACACCTTC.

This rearrangement joins TRBV14 to TRBJ2-1; TRBD2 matches 13 bases. This CDR3 spans 18 amino acids. The germline CDR1 and CDR2 sequences are SGHDN and FVKESK. V trimming: 0 bases; J trimming: 0 bases; junction bases outside the gene matches: 2. As DNA, the CDR3 is TGTGCCAGCAGCCAAGAAACTAGCGGGAGGGTCTCCTACAATGAGCAGTTCTTC. It is translated as CASSQETSGRVSYNEQFF.

The V and J genes are TRBV18 and TRBJ2-2; D gene unclear. CDR3 length equals 15 residues. Germline CDR1 is KGHSH and CDR2 is LQKENI. V dropped 0 bases and J dropped 1 base, with 6 bases sitting between them. CDR3 loop: CASSPPAGNTGELFF. In DNA, the CDR3 is TGTGCCAGCTCACCACCGGCTGGGAACACCGGGGAGCTGTTTTTT.

The chain links TRBV29-1 to TRBJ1-3, with 8 bases fitting TRBD1. Germline CDR1 is SQVTM and CDR2 is ANQGSEA. The junction had 7 bases not matched to a gene; V was cut back by 6 bases and J by 3 bases. This CDR3 has 14 residues. In DNA, the CDR3 is TGCAGCGTGGTTGGACAGGGAGATGGAAACACCATATATTTT. Residues: CSVVGQGDGNTIYF.

The rearrangement joins TRBV7-2 to TRBJ2-5; TRBD2 matches 12 bases. The length of the CDR3 is 15 residues. Trimming removed 8 bases from V and 4 bases from J; junction bases left unmatched: 8. Looked up from germline, CDR1 is SGHTA and CDR2 is FQGNSA. CDR3 amino acids: CASSRTSGILETQYF. In DNA, the CDR3 is TGTGCCAGCTCACGGACTAGCGGGATTCTAGAGACCCAGTACTTC.

The chain joins TRBV6-5 to TRBJ2-1; TRBD2 agrees at 10 bases. V gave up 4 bases and J gave up 8 bases; unmatched junction bases: 5. The CDR3 sequence is 14 residues long. CDR1 is MNHEY and CDR2 is SVGAGI in the germline V gene. The CDR3: CASSLAGGVDEQFF. DNA for the CDR3: TGTGCCAGCAGTTTAGCGGGAGGAGTAGATGAGCAGTTCTTC.

V and J are TRBV6-5 and TRBJ1-4; D uncertain. Germline CDR1 is MNHEY and CDR2 is SVGAGI. V dropped 8 bases and J dropped 0 bases, with 7 bases sitting between them. The CDR3 spans 13 residues. CDR3: CASSTATNEKLFF. Here the CDR3 DNA reads TGTGCCAGCTCAACTGCAACTAATGAAAAACTGTTTTTT.